The entry below describes one TCR beta chain. The data derive from a study of blood T cell repertoires in COVID-19. Sequencing used immunoSEQ multiplex PCR; TCRdb keeps in-frame clones, though not all of them. Altogether around 39,000 clones are present, 80% being singletons, with the ten largest covering around an eighth. In germline, CDR1 is SGHRS, CDR2 YFSETQ. The CDR3 is 15 residues long. The V end was cut by 0 bases, the J end by 4 bases, with 11 bases between. The rearrangement joins TRBV5-1 to TRBJ2-1; D might be TRBD1 (5 bases). The TCR sequence derives from a woman in her seventies with acute or convalescent COVID-19. Sequenced material: peripheral blood. The CDR3 bases are TGCGCCAGCAGCTTGGGGCCAGGGTCATACAATGAGCAGTTCTTC. It translates to CASSLGPGSYNEQFF.